This T cell receptor (beta chain) comes out of a study of blood T cell repertoires in COVID-19. Study-level information: Both acute and convalescent COVID-19 samples were obtained from the United States, Italy and Spain.

Sequenced by immunoSEQ multiplex PCR; TCRdb stores in-frame clones only, minus some. The sample carries some 150,000 clones, 65% to 85% recorded once. Losses at the gene ends were 6 bases for V and 4 bases for J; bases not matched to a gene: 8. Germline CDR1 MDHEN, CDR2 SYDVKM. The CDR3 has 15 residues. V gene TRBV28 combines with J gene TRBJ2-3, with 9 nucleotides matching TRBD2. Sequencing input: peripheral blood. The clonotype comes from a woman aged 80 or over with acute or convalescent COVID-19. CDR3 in amino acids: CASRQAGGGADTQYF. CDR3 nucleotide sequence: TGTGCCAGCAGGCAAGCGGGAGGAGGGGCAGATACGCAGTATTTT.